This T cell receptor beta chain emerged from a study of cytomegalovirus exposure and HLA in healthy donors. Findings and limits, study-wide: In a later analysis, TCR beta V- and J-gene trimming was associated with a missense DCLRE1C variant.

In the case of this clone: Its antigen is currently unknown.

The PCR had 60 Vbeta and 13 Jbeta primers. Using immunoSEQ multiplex PCR, the repertoire was profiled, and TCRdb retains in-frame clones only, with some absent. Among about 190,000 clones, approximately 70% were seen once, and the ten largest hold around 1.9%. The receptor's source is a woman younger than 45 in good health and CMV-seronegative. Sequencing was done on a sample of PBMCs.

The DNA for the CDR3 is TGCGCCAGCAGCTTCGCGGCGGGAGGGTCCTATAATTCACCCCTCCACTTT. It specifies CASSFAAGGSYNSPLHF. The rearrangement joins TRBV5-1 to TRBJ1-6; the D is unclear. Per the germline V gene, CDR1 is SGHRS and CDR2 is YFSETQ. This CDR3 region has 17 residues. Trimming removed 2 bases from V and 1 base from J, with 13 bases in between.